This is a list of T cell receptor beta chains from one sample in a study of T cell responses to AZD1222 COVID-19 vaccine. Measured with immunoSEQ multiplex PCR; TCRdb has only the in-frame clones, and not every one. Of 170,000 or so clones listed, 90% to 95% are singletons. Sequenced here: peripheral blood, sampled 28 days after the second dose of the MenACWY control vaccine. The origin of the receptors is an adult who received the MenACWY meningococcal vaccine as a control. CDR3s include the opening cysteine and the closing phenylalanine or tryptophan. The order of the fields is clone size, J gene, V gene, D gene, CDR3 DNA, CDR3 protein. D genes are given only for firm matches. The size field is filled for only some rows; it gives once, few, many or a size class.

>.|TRBJ1-1|TRBV5-1|.
TGCGCCAGCAGTTGGGAGATGAACACTGAAGCTTTCTTT
CASSWEMNTEAFF
>.|TRBJ1-1|TRBV30|.
TGTGCCTGGAGTGTACAGGTAACCACTGAAGCTTTCTTT
CAWSVQVTTEAFF
>.|TRBJ1-2|TRBV5-1|.
TGCGCCAGCAGCTTGGCCGCAGGGTCTGGCTACACCTTC
CASSLAAGSGYTF
>.|TRBJ2-5|TRBV19|TRBD1
TGTGCCAGTAGTAAACCGGGACAGCCTAAGTACTTC
CASSKPGQPKYF
>.|TRBJ1-1|TRBV25-1|.
TGTGCCAGCAGAAACAGATATGAAGCTTTCTTT
CASRNRYEAFF
>.|TRBJ1-1|TRBV7-9|.
TGTGCCAGCAGCTTAGGGGGGGTTTTTGATGAAGCTTTCTTT
CASSLGGVFDEAFF
>.|TRBJ2-2|TRBV24-1|TRBD1
TGTGCCACCAGTGCAAGGGGGCTCAGCACCGGGGAGCTGTTTTTT
CATSARGLSTGELFF
>.|TRBJ1-2|TRBV7-9|.
TGTGCCAGCAGCTTTTCCTTGAATAACTATGGCTACACCTTC
CASSFSLNNYGYTF
>.|TRBJ1-4|TRBV2|.
TGTGCCAGCAGTGAAATGTCGGGGGGGACTGAAAAACTGTTTTTT
CASSEMSGGTEKLFF
>.|TRBJ1-1|TRBV24-1|.
TGTGCCACCAGTGATTTGACCTCAAGGGGGGGAGCTTTCTTT
CATSDLTSRGGAFF
>.|TRBJ1-1|TRBV2|.
TGTGCCAGCAGTGATGTGCTCGGGACTGAAGCTTTCTTT
CASSDVLGTEAFF
>.|TRBJ1-4|TRBV3-1/TRBV3-2|.
TGTGCCAGCAGCCAAGAGGGTGTGGCTAATGAAAAACTGTTTTTT
CASSQEGVANEKLFF
>.|TRBJ2-7|TRBV7-2|.
TGTGCCAGCAGCTTAGACAGGCGTTCCTACGAGCAGTACTTC
CASSLDRRSYEQYF
>.|TRBJ2-5|TRBV18|TRBD2
TGTGCCAGCTCATCCTCCGGGACTAGCGGGGATGAGACCCAGTACTTC
CASSSSGTSGDETQYF
>.|TRBJ1-6|TRBV2|.
TGTGCCAGCAGCAGGGGAGATAATTCACCCCTCCACTTT
CASSRGDNSPLHF
>.|TRBJ1-2|TRBV7-2|TRBD1
TGTGCCAGCAGCCCCTCGAGTTGGGACAGCTATGGCTACACCTTC
CASSPSSWDSYGYTF
>.|TRBJ2-3|TRBV2|TRBD2
TGTGCCAGCAAGTCGGGGGGGCCGGCAGATACGCAGTATTTT
CASKSGGPADTQYF
>.|TRBJ1-4|TRBV7-2|.
TGTGCCAGCAGCTTCTGGGCTAATGAAAAACTGTTTTTT
CASSFWANEKLFF
>.|TRBJ1-3|TRBV7-2|.
TGTGCCAGCAGCTTGCCTAGAAACACCATATATTTT
CASSLPRNTIYF
>.|TRBJ1-2|TRBV5-6|TRBD1
TGTGCCAGCAGCCTAATGTTCCAACAGGGGGACTATGGCTACACCTTC
CASSLMFQQGDYGYTF
>.|TRBJ1-1|TRBV4-3|TRBD1
TGCGCCAGCAGCCAGGGGACAGTCACTGAAGCTTTCTTT
CASSQGTVTEAFF
>.|TRBJ1-5|TRBV30|.
TGTGCCTGGAGTCCTTTGGGGAATCAGCCCCAGCATTTT
CAWSPLGNQPQHF
>once|TRBJ1-1|TRBV6-4|.
TGTGCCAGCAGCCCCGGAAGGGGGACTGAAGCTTTCTTT
CASSPGRGTEAFF
>.|TRBJ2-1|TRBV20-1|.
TGCAGTGCTAGGACGGACAATGAGCAGTTCTTC
CSARTDNEQFF
>.|TRBJ1-5|TRBV25-1|.
TGTGCCAGCAGTGAAACCCGCAGCGTGGGGCAGCCCCAGCATTTT
CASSETRSVGQPQHF
>.|TRBJ1-1|TRBV19|TRBD1
TGTGCCAGTGCGGACAGGGATCACATGAACACTGAAGCTTTCTTT
CASADRDHMNTEAFF
>.|TRBJ2-1|TRBV29-1|.
TGCAGCGTCAGGGACGGCTACAATGAGCAGTTCTTC
CSVRDGYNEQFF
>.|TRBJ1-4|TRBV7-6|.
TGTGCCAGCAGATCAGGGGAGAACGAAAAACTGTTTTTT
CASRSGENEKLFF
>.|TRBJ1-1|TRBV19|TRBD1
TGTGCCAGTAGTACCAATCAGGGGGTTTTCAGTGAAGCTTTCTTT
CASSTNQGVFSEAFF
>.|TRBJ1-4|TRBV7-2|TRBD1
TGTGCCAGCAGCTTGGAGGGGGCGCCTAATGAAAAACTGTTTTTT
CASSLEGAPNEKLFF
>once|TRBJ2-5|TRBV4-2|TRBD2
TGTGCCAGCAGCCGTGGGACTAGCGGGGAGACGTACCAAGAGACCCAGTACTTC
CASSRGTSGETYQETQYF
>.|TRBJ1-5|TRBV28|.
TGTGCCAGCAGCTACACAGGGAGCAATAGCAATCAGCCCCAGCATTTT
CASSYTGSNSNQPQHF
>.|TRBJ1-5|TRBV9|.
TGTGCCAGCAGCGCGGACGGATATGATCAGCCCCAGCATTTT
CASSADGYDQPQHF
>.|TRBJ2-3|TRBV18|TRBD1
TGTGCCAGCTCGTTATACCGGGACAGTAAAACAGATACGCAGTATTTT
CASSLYRDSKTDTQYF
>.|TRBJ1-1|TRBV7-9|.
TGTGCCAGCAGTTACACAGGGAACACTGAAGCTTTCTTT
CASSYTGNTEAFF
>.|TRBJ1-4|TRBV11-2|.
TGTGCCAGCAGCTTAGAAGTCTGGGAGGGCACAACTAATGAAAAACTGTTTTTT
CASSLEVWEGTTNEKLFF
>.|TRBJ1-1|TRBV5-1|TRBD1
TGCGCCAGCAGCTATGGGACAGTGGTTGATGAAGCTTTCTTT
CASSYGTVVDEAFF
>.|TRBJ2-4|TRBV5-6|.
TGTGCCAGCAGTGAGCGCGGCAAAAACATTCAGTACTTC
CASSERGKNIQYF
>.|TRBJ2-1|TRBV2|TRBD1
TGTGCCAGCAGTGATGTGACAGGGTGGGCCAATGAGCAGTTCTTC
CASSDVTGWANEQFF
>.|TRBJ1-5|TRBV11-2|.
TGTGCCAGCAGCTTAGGTGTAGGGGCAACCAATCAGCCCCAGCATTTT
CASSLGVGATNQPQHF
>.|TRBJ1-2|TRBV28|.
TGTGCCAGCAGTCCCACCGAATGGAGTGGCTACACCTTC
CASSPTEWSGYTF
>.|TRBJ1-5|TRBV28|.
TGTGCCAGCTTACAAGGCGGGGGTATCTGGCCCCAGCATTTT
CASLQGGGIWPQHF
>once|TRBJ2-3|TRBV12-3/TRBV12-4|TRBD2
TGTGCCAGCCGGACTAGCGTGGGGGATACGCAGTATTTT
CASRTSVGDTQYF